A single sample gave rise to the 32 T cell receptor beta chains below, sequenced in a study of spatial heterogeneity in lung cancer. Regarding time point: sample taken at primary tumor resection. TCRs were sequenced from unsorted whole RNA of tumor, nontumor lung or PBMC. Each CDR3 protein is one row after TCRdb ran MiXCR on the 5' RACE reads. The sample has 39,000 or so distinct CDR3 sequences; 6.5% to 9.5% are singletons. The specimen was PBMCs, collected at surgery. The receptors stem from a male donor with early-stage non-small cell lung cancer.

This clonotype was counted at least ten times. The CDR3 DNA is TGTGCCAGCAGTTTATCCAGGTACAATGAGCAGTTCTTC. Translated, it gives CASSLSRYNEQFF. The chain is built from TRBV27 and TRBJ2-1; no clear D gene. The CDR3 sequence is 13 residues long. Looked up from germline, CDR1 is MNHEY and CDR2 is SMNVEV (reference sequence). V shed 0 bases and J shed 4 bases, with 4 bases lying between them.

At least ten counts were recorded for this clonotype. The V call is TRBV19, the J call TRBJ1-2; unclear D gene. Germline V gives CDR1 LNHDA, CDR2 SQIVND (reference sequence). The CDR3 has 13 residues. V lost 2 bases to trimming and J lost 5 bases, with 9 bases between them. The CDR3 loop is CASSITSEYGYTF. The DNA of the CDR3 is TGTGCCAGTAGTATAACCTCGGAATATGGCTACACCTTC.

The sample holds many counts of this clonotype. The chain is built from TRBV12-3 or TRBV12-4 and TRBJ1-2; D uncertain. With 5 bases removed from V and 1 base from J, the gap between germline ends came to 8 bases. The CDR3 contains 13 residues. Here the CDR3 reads CASSTTVNYGYTF. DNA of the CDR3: TGTGCCAGCAGTACAACAGTTAACTATGGCTACACCTTC.

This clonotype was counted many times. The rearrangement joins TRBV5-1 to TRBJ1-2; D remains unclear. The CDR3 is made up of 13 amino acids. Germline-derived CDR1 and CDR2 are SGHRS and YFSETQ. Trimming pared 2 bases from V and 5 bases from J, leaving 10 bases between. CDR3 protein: CASSLDGNYGYTF. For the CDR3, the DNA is TGCGCCAGCAGCTTAGACGGGAATTATGGCTACACCTTC.

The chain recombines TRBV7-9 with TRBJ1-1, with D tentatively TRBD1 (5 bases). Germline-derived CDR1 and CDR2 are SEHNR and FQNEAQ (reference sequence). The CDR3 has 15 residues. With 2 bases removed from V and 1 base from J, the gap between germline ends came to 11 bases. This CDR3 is CASSLRGTTNTEAFF. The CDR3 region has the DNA TGTGCCAGCAGCTTACGGGGCACGACGAACACTGAAGCTTTCTTT.

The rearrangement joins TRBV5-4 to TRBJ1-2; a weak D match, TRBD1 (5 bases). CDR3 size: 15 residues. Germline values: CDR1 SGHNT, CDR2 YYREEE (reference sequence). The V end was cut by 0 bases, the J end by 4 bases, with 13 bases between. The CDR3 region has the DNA TGTGCCAGCAGCTTGGCGTTGGGGGGGACCTATGGCTACACCTTC. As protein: CASSLALGGTYGYTF.

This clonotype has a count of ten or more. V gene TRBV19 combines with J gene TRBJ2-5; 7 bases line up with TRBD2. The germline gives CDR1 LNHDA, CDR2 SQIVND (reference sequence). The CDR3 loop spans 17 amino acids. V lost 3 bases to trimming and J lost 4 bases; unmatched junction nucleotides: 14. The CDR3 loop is CASSINVGGSTTETQYF. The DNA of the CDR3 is TGTGCCAGTAGTATTAATGTCGGCGGGAGTACGACAGAGACCCAGTACTTC.

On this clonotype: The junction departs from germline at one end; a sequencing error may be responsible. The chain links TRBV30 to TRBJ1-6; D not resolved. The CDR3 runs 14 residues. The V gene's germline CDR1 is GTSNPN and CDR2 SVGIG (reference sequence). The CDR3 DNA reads TGTGCCTGGAGTGTTGGACTGAATAATTCAGCCCTCCACTTT. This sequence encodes CAWSVGLNNSALHF.

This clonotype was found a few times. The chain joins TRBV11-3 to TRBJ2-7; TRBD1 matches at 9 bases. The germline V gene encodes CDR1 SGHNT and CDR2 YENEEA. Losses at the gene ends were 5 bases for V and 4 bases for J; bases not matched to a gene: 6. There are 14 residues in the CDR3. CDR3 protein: CASSPGTGNYEQYF. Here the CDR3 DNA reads TGTGCCAGCAGCCCCGGGACAGGGAATTACGAGCAGTACTTC.

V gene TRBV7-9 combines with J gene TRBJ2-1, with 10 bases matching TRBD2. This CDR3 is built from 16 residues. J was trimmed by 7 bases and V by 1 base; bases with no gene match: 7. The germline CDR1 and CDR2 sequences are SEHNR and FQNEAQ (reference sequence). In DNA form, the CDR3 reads TGTGCCAGCAGCTTAGTTCTAGCGGGAGTCGGGAATGAGCAGTTCTTC. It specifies CASSLVLAGVGNEQFF.

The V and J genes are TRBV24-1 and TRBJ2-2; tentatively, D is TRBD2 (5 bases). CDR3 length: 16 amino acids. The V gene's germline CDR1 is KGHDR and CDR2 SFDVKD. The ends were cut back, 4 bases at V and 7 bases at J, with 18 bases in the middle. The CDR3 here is CATSDLDLGRGGELFF. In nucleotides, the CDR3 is TGTGCCACCAGTGACCTGGACTTGGGGAGAGGCGGGGAGCTGTTTTTT.

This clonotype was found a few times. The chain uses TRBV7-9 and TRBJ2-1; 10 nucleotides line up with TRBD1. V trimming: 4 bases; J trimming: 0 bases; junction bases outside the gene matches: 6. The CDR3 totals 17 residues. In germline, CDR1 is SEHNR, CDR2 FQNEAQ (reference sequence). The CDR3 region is CASSSRDRGSSYNEQFF. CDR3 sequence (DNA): TGTGCCAGCAGCTCCCGGGACAGGGGAAGCTCCTACAATGAGCAGTTCTTC.

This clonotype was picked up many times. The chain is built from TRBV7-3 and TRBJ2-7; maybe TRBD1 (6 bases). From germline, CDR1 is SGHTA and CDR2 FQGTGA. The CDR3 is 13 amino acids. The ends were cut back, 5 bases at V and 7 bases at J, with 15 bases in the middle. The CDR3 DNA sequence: TGTGCCAGCAGCCCACACCAGGGGCTAGAGCAGTACGTC. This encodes CASSPHQGLEQYV.

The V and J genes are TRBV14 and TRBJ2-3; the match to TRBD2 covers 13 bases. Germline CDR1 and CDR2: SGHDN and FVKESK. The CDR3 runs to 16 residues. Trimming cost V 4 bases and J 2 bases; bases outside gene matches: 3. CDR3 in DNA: TGTGCCAGCAGCCTACTAGCGGGAGGGGTCACAGATACGCAGTATTTT. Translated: CASSLLAGGVTDTQYF. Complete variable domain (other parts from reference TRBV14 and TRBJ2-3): EAGVTQFPSHSVIEKGQTVTLRCDPISGHDNLYWYRRVMGKEIKFLLHFVKESKQDESGMPNNRFLAERTGGTYSTLKVQPAELEDSGVYFCASSLLAGGVTDTQYFGPGTRLTVL.

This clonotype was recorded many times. For the CDR3, the DNA is TGTGCCAGCAGTTTAGGACTAGCGGTCCAAGAGACCCAGTACTTC. This codes for CASSLGLAVQETQYF. The rearrangement joins TRBV12-3 or TRBV12-4 to TRBJ2-5; the match to TRBD2 covers 9 bases. V shed 1 base and J 1 base; nucleotides not matched to a gene: 1. The CDR3 is 15 amino acids.

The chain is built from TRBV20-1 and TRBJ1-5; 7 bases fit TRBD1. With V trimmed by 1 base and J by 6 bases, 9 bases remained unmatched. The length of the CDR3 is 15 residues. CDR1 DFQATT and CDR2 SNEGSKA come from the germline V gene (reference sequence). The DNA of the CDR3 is TGCAGTGCTAGAGCCACAGGGGACCGAGGTCAGCCCCAGCATTTT. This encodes CSARATGDRGQPQHF.

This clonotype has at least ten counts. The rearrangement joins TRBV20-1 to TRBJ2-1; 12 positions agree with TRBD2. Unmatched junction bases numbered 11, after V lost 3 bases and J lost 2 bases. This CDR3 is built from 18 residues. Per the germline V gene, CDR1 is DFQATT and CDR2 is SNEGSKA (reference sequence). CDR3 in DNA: TGCAGTGCTAGGAAGACTAGCGGGGGATGGATAACCTACAATGAGCAGTTCTTC. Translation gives CSARKTSGGWITYNEQFF.

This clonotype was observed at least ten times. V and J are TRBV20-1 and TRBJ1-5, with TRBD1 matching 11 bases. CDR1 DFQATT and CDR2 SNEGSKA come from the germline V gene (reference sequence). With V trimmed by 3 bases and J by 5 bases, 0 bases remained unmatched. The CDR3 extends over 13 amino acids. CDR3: CSARGQGDQPQHF. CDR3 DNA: TGCAGTGCTAGGGGACAGGGGGATCAGCCCCAGCATTTT.

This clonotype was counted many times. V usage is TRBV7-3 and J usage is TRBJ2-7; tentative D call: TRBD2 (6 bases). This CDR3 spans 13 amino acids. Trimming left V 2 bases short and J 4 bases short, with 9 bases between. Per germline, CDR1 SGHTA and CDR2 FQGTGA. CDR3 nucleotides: TGTGCCAGCAGCTTATTGGAGGGATACGAGCAGTACGTC. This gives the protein CASSLLEGYEQYV.

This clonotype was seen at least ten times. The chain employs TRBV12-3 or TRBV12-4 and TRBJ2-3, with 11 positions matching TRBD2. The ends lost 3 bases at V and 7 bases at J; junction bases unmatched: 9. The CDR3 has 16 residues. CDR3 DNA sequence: TGTGCCAGCAGTTTGGGCCATAGCGGGGGGGCGTATACGCAGTATTTT. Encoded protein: CASSLGHSGGAYTQYF.

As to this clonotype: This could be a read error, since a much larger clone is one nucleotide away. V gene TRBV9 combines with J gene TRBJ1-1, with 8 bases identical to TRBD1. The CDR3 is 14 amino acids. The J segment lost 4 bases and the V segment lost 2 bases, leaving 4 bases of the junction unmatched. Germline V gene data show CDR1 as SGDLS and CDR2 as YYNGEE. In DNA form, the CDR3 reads TGTGCCAGCAGCGTGGCAGGGGGCGGCACTGAAGCTTTCTTT. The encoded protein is CASSVAGGGTEAFF.

CDR3 coding DNA: TGCGCCAGCAGCCAAGATGAGAGGGGGGGCACAGATACGCAGTATTTT. Residues: CASSQDERGGTDTQYF. J is TRBJ2-3 and V is TRBV4-3, with D perhaps being TRBD1 or TRBD2 (6 bases each). V dropped 0 bases and J dropped 1 base, with 11 bases sitting between them. This CDR3 comprises 16 residues. Germline assignment: CDR1 LGHNA and CDR2 YSLEER.

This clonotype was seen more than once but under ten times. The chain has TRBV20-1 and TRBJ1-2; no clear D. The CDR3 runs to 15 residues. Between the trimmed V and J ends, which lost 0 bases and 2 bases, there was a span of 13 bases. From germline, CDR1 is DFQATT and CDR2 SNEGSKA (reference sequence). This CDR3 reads CSARDWAVLNYGYTF. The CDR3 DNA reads TGCAGTGCTAGAGATTGGGCAGTACTGAACTATGGCTACACCTTC.

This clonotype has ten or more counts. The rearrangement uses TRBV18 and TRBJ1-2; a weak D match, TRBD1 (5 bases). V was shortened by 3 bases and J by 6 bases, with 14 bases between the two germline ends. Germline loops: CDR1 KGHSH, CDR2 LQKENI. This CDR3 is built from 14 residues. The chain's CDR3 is CASSPRASGDGYTF. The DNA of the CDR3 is TGTGCCAGCTCACCCAGGGCGTCCGGGGATGGCTACACCTTC. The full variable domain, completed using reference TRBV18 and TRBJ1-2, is NAGVMQNPRHLVRRRGQEARLRCSPMKGHSHVYWYRQLPEEGLKFMVYLQKENIIDESGMPKERFSAEFPKEGPSILRIQQVVRGDSAAYFCASSPRASGDGYTFGSGTRLTVV.

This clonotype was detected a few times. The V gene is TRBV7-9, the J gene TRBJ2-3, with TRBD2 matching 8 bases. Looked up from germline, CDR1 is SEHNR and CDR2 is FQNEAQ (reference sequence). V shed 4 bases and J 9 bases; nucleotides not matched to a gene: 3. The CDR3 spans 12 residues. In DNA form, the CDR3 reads TGTGCCAGCAGCTCGACTAGCGAGACGCAGTATTTT. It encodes CASSSTSETQYF. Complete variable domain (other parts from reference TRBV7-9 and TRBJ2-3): DTGVSQNPRHKITKRGQNVTFRCDPISEHNRLYWYRQTLGQGPEFLTYFQNEAQLEKSRLLSDRFSAERPKGSFSTLEIQRTEQGDSAMYLCASSSTSETQYFGPGTRLTVL.

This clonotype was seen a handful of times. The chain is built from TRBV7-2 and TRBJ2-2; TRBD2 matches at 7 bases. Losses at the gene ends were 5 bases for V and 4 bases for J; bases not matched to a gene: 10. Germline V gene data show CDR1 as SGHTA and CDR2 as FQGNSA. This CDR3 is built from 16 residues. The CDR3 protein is CASSPPRWGGTGELFF. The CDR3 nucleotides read TGTGCCAGCAGCCCCCCGCGATGGGGGGGCACCGGGGAGCTGTTTTTT.

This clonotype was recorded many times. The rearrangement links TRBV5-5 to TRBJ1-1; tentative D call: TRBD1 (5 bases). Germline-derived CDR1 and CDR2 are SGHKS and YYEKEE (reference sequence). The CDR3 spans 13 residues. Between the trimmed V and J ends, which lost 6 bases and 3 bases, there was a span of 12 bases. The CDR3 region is CASMMRGDTEAFF. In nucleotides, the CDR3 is TGTGCCAGCATGATGAGAGGGGACACTGAAGCTTTCTTT.

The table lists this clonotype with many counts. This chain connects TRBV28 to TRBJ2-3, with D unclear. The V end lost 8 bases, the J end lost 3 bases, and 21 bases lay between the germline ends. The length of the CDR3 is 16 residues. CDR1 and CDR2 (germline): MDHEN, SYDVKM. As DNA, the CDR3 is TGTGCCAGCGATCCCCCTGGTCCCATTAAAACAGATACGCAGTATTTT. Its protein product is CASDPPGPIKTDTQYF.

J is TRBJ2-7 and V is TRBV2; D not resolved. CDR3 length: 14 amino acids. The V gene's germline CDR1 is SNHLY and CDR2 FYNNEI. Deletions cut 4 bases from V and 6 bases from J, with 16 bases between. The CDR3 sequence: CASSALVWPLEQYV. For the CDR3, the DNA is TGTGCCAGCAGTGCCCTGGTCTGGCCTCTCGAGCAGTACGTC.

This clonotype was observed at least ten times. This chain's CDR3 is CSAVPGQGSAFF. The DNA of the CDR3 is TGCAGCGCCGTCCCGGGACAGGGCTCGGCTTTCTTT. The chain is built from TRBV29-1 and TRBJ1-1; the match to TRBD1 covers 9 bases. Germline trimming cut 7 bases from V and 11 bases from J; bases unmatched to any gene: 11. This CDR3 is 12 amino acids long. Germline loops: CDR1 SQVTM, CDR2 ANQGSEA.

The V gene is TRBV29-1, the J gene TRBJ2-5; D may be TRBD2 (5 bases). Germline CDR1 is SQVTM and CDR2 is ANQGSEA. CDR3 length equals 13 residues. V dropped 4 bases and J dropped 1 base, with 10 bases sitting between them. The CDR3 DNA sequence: TGCAGCGTTGTCGAGCGGAGCCAAGAGACCCAGTACTTC. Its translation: CSVVERSQETQYF.

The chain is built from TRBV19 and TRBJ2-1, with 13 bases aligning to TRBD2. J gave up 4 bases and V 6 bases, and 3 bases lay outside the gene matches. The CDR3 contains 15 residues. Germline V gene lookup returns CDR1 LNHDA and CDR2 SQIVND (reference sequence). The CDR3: CASSLLAGGYNEQFF. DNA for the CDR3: TGTGCCAGTAGCTTACTAGCGGGAGGGTACAATGAGCAGTTCTTC.